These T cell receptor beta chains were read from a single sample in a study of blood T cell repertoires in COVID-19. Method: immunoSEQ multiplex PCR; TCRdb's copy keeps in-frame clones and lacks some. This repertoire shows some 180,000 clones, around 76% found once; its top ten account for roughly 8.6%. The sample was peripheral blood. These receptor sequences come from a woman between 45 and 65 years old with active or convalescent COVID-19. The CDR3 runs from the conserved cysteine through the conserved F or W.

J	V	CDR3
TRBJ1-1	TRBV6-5	CASSYEAGVNTEAFF
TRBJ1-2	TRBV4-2	CASSQVGDGGRGRHGYTF
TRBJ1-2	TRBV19	CASSQGRTAANYGYTF
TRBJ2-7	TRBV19	CASSPPGSGSSYEQYF
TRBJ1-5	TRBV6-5	CATFGTGDGSQPQHF
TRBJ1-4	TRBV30	CAWSAPPRGKLFF
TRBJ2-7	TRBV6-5	CASGRGLAGNEQYF
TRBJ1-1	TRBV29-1	CSVGQGDAEAFF
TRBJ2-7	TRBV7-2	CASSLEGQANYEQYF
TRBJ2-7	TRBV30	CAWSLAGDTYEQYF
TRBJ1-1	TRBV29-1	CSVEVQGVTYTEAFF
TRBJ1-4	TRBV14	CASSQVQANEKLFF
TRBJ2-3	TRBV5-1	CASSLSAGGEDTQYF
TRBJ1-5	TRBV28	CASSRGGTGQPQHF
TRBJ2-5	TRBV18	CASSPTGNQETQYF
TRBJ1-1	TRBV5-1	CASSLASGTPTEAFF
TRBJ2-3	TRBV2	CASSPSLKREGDTQYF
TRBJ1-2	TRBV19	CASSNPGRDRVREGYGYTF
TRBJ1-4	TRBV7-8	CASSRDINEKLFF
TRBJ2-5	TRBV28	CASSEGGIQETQYF
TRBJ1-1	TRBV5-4	CASSLGRQGVNTEAFF
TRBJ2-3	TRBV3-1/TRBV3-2	CASSRDAGKAQYF
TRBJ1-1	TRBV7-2	CASSLRHGNTEAFF
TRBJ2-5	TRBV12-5	CASGLVPGQGRRQETQYF
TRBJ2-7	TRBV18	CASSPQGETYEQYF
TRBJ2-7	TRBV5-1	CASSSGTRGEQYF
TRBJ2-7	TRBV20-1	CSAGTAYEQYF
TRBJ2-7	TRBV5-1	CASSFGAGGPKEQYF
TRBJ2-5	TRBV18	CASSRRGATEETQYF
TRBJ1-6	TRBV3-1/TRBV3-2	CASSQARTVDNSPLHF
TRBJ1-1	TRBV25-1	CASSDPGNTEAFF
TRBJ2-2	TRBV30	CAWSVLLVTGELFF
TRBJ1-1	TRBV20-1	CSASAGGVVAYTEAFF
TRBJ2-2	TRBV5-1	CASSLDRPGTGELFF
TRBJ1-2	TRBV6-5	CASSYSQGNYGYTF
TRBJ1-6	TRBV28	CASRISGGNSPLHF
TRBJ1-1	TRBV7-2	CASSPRRVNMNTEAFF
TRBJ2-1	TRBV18	CASSPPGWGQAYNEQFF
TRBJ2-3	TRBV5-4	CASSPGGVNLDTQYF
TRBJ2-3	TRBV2	CARRDRVTDTQYF
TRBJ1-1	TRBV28	CASTVNTEAFF